This TCR beta chain comes out of a study of spatial heterogeneity in lung cancer. Findings and caveats of the study: Mutation counts in tumors were tracked by counts of expanded intratumoral alpha and beta TCRs.

TCRdb passed the 5' RACE reads through MiXCR, listing each CDR3 protein once. The sample contains about 4,900 distinct CDR3 sequences, around a third of which appear only once. The time point is: sample taken at primary tumor resection. CDR1 is SGHRS and CDR2 is YFSETQ in the germline V gene. Trimming pared 0 bases from V and 4 bases from J, leaving 10 bases between. The CDR3 length is 15 residues. This clonotype is medium-sized in the sample. Its antigen is as yet unknown. The material was lung tumor tissue, obtained at surgery. The chain uses TRBV5-1 and TRBJ2-2; a possible D gene is TRBD1 (5 bases). The origin of this receptor is a male donor with early-stage non-small cell lung cancer. The CDR3 region has the DNA TGCGCCAGCAGCTTGGCAGGGCCTGGCACCGGGGAGCTGTTTTTT. Translating it yields CASSLAGPGTGELFF.